This T cell receptor beta chain was recorded in a study of cytomegalovirus exposure and HLA in healthy donors (TCRdb year 2017). Looking at the study overall: According to a later analysis, the 120 validation repertoires were produced on the same platform as the roughly 700 repertoires of the first cohort. The study aimed to test whether cataloging public T cell receptors could reveal signatures of past pathogen exposure. Besides the first cohort of hundreds of subjects, a separate validation cohort made up of 120 different subjects was used. To predict cytomegalovirus infection status, the study combined high-throughput TCR immunosequencing, statistical association of individual TCRs with disease status, and machine learning.

General conclusions and limits of the study: A later analysis had no HLA typing for the validation cohort, so co-occurrence there was scored across all 110 or so repertoires. The classifier was reported to diagnose cytomegalovirus status with high specificity and sensitivity in both the original and validation cohorts. In vitro tests confirmed that a few of the cytomegalovirus-associated TCR beta chains recognize cytomegalovirus antigens. Most TCR sequences were observed very rarely across donors, whereas some public TCRs were present in many individuals. A total of fewer than 200 TCR beta chains were listed by the study as associated with cytomegalovirus. Subsequent analysis determined that TCRs grouped into clusters in the first cohort also showed a tendency toward co-occurrence across the 120 validation repertoires, and 94% of cluster scores exceeded 0. It was suggested by the authors that the approach could potentially be generalized to other disease states and immunological phenotypes.

Library preparation used the immunoSEQ multiplex PCR assay. The study's processing was this. A statistical classification framework was developed to diagnose cytomegalovirus status using the catalog of TCR beta chain sequences. In its TCRdb copy, this immuneACCESS table keeps in-frame sequences only and misses some clones. Where compared with another copy, unresolved V genes explain less than half of these, and the others have no known cause. V and J calls and clone size follow that table, whereas D and trimming were derived from the DNA. The sample profile shows around 180,000 clones; 84% of them were found once. Roughly 7.5% of the sample is in the top ten clones. Donors formed part of the validation cohort, which comprised over a hundred subjects and was distinct from the first cohort of over 500 subjects. To note about this clone: The antigen this receptor binds is unknown. No much larger clonotype is one base removed from it; base qualities were not supplied.

This clonotype was obtained from a man between 18 and 35 years old in good health and CMV-seropositive. Sequences were obtained from PBMCs.

The sequenced DNA is TGTGCCAGCAGCCAGTTACAGGGGAGTCTCAATCAGCCCCAGCATTTT. This translates into CASSQLQGSLNQPQHF. This receptor chain uses TRBV7-3 and TRBJ1-5; 7 junctional bases match TRBD1. CDR3 length: 16 amino acids, cysteine to phenylalanine. Here the CDR3 DNA is all that survives: 48 bases in frame from base 1. The germline V and J ends show losses of 5 bases and 3 bases respectively, and no gene match explains 10 bases of the junction. The germline V gene yields SGHTA for CDR1 and FQGTGA for CDR2.